This T cell receptor (beta chain) is drawn from a study of cytomegalovirus exposure and HLA in healthy donors (dated by TCRdb to 2017 to 2019). Describing the broader study: According to a later analysis, one platform produced both the roughly 120 validation repertoires and the approximately 660 repertoires of the first cohort. The study aimed to test whether cataloging public T cell receptors could reveal signatures of past pathogen exposure. The study combined high-throughput TCR immunosequencing, statistical association of individual TCRs with disease status, and machine learning to predict cytomegalovirus infection status. A separate validation cohort of some 130 different subjects was used in addition to the approximately 700-subject first cohort. Overall study results and their limits: While some public TCRs were present in many individuals, most TCR sequences turned up only very rarely across donors. In a later analysis, TCRs clustered in the first cohort were found to also tend to co-occur in the roughly 130 validation repertoires, with 94% of cluster scores above 0. It was suggested by the authors that the approach could potentially be generalized to other disease states and immunological phenotypes. The study listed approximately 150 TCR beta chains as associated with cytomegalovirus. A later analysis had no HLA typing for the validation cohort, so co-occurrence there was scored across all 120 repertoires. In vitro tests confirmed that a few of the cytomegalovirus-associated TCR beta chains recognize cytomegalovirus antigens. Cytomegalovirus status was reported to be diagnosed by the classifier with high specificity and sensitivity in both the original and validation cohorts.

CDR1 and CDR2 are drawn from the germline V gene: MNHEY, SVGAGI. The CDR3, cysteine through phenylalanine, is 15 amino acids long. The sequence is cut down to CDR3 DNA, 45 bases in frame from base 1. Relative to germline, V is missing 6 bases and J is missing 1 base, with 6 bases of the junction outside any gene match. With regard to this clone: The target of this receptor is not known. Per-nucleotide qualities are absent, and no much larger clonotype sits a single base away.

The donors were included in the validation cohort of roughly 130 subjects, a group kept apart from the approximately 690-subject first cohort. Library creation used the immunoSEQ multiplex PCR assay. In the original analysis: A statistical classification framework was developed to diagnose cytomegalovirus status using the catalog of TCR beta chain sequences. Entries here come from immuneACCESS through TCRdb and include only in-frame sequences with V and J called. Some clones fail to appear in such tables; in the studies checked, an unresolved V gene covers under half of the shortfall, and the cause of the remainder is unknown. The V and J calls and clone size come from that table; D and trimming were worked out from the DNA. Across this sample there are 200,000 or so clones, with around 83% seen only once. The leading ten clones occupy roughly 12% of the sample.

Sequences were obtained from PBMCs. The TCR was taken from a woman aged 25-40 years in good health and CMV-seropositive. Rearrangement joined TRBV6-5 to TRBJ1-3; TRBD1 aligns with 7 central bases. CDR3 protein: CASRTDRASGNTIYF. In nucleotides, the sequence is TGTGCCAGCAGGACCGACAGGGCTTCTGGAAACACCATATATTTT.